The source of this T cell receptor (beta chain) is a study of blood T cell repertoires in COVID-19. Study information: The study drew acute and convalescent COVID-19 samples from the United States, Italy and Spain.

CDR3 length: 15 amino acids. CDR1 and CDR2 (germline): LGHNA, YNFKEQ. Trimming stripped 0 bases from V and 2 bases from J, with 10 bases between. Under the authors' procedure: Estimates of nucleated cell counts were drawn from the amplification of reference gene primers. Assay: immunoSEQ multiplex PCR; the TCRdb copy retains only in-frame clones and omits some. The V and J calls and the clone size are those of that table, but D and trimming were determined from the DNA. The sample lists about 170,000 clones; roughly 80% were seen once. The source is a human donor with acute or convalescent COVID-19. The donor label of this sample is uncertain. The source material was peripheral blood. This chain connects TRBV4-2 to TRBJ2-5; the D gene is possibly TRBD1 (6 bases). DNA for the CDR3: TGTGCCAGCAGCCAAGAATGGGGGCAGCAAGAGACCCAGTACTTC. Translated, it gives CASSQEWGQQETQYF.